Detailed here is one TCR beta chain. The data belong to a study of cytomegalovirus exposure and HLA in healthy donors. Per germline, CDR1 SEHNR and CDR2 FQNEAQ (reference sequence). V was clipped by 5 bases and J by 8 bases, with 18 bases between them. There are 15 residues in the CDR3. Primers: 60 Vbeta forward and 13 Jbeta reverse. Method: immunoSEQ multiplex PCR; TCRdb's copy keeps in-frame clones and lacks some. The sample comprises some 200,000 clones, 77% of which are singletons, and around 3.2% rests with the top ten. This sequence originates from a female donor in good health and CMV-seronegative. V gene TRBV7-9 combines with J gene TRBJ1-4; D perhaps matches TRBD1 (6 bases). The specimen sequenced was PBMCs. This CDR3 is CASSPQAGGAEKLFF. The DNA for the CDR3 is TGTGCCAGCAGCCCCCAGGCGGGGGGGGCCGAAAAACTGTTTTTT.